What follows are 20 T cell receptor beta chains derived from one specimen sequenced in a study of human T cells and chemical hapten exposure. TCRdb independently ran MiXCR on the RACE reads; one entry per CDR3 protein. The sample lists about 56,000 distinct CDR3 sequences, roughly a tenth seen once, with approximately 12% in the top ten. Time point described: patch test 1, 2 weeks after DPC sensitization. The treatment was: therapeutic diphenylcyclopropenone sensitization with weekly scalp DPC. The sample was whole blood, taken in connection with sensitization to the hapten diphenylcyclopropenone (DPC). The origin of the receptors is a woman in her thirties or forties with alopecia areata. Some clones in this sample may be carry-over from other donors' samples.

At least ten counts were recorded for this clonotype. The V and J genes are TRBV4-1 and TRBJ2-3; 9 positions agree with TRBD2. The trim removed 6 bases at V and 2 bases at J, leaving 12 bases unmatched. The CDR3 is 17 amino acids. Germline assignment: CDR1 MGHRA and CDR2 YSYEKL. The CDR3 bases are TGCGCCAGCAGGGCGGGGGGGTTAGCGGGGAACACAGATACGCAGTATTTT. Protein sequence: CASRAGGLAGNTDTQYF.

This rearrangement joins TRBV10-3 to TRBJ2-5; D perhaps matches TRBD1 (5 bases). Trimming pared 4 bases from V and 0 bases from J, leaving 6 bases between. The CDR3 extends over 13 amino acids. CDR1 is ENHRY, CDR2 SYGVKD, per germline. CDR3 nucleotide sequence: TGTGCCATCAGTGCCAGGGACCAAGAGACCCAGTACTTC. Its protein product is CAISARDQETQYF.

This clonotype was detected ten times or more. The chain recombines TRBV24-1 with TRBJ2-1, with D unresolved. CDR3 size: 14 residues. CDR1 and CDR2 from the germline V gene are KGHDR and SFDVKD. The V end lost 4 bases, the J end lost 0 bases, and 6 bases lay between the germline ends. CDR3 protein: CATSEASSYNEQFF. CDR3 sequence (DNA): TGTGCCACCAGTGAGGCTAGCTCCTACAATGAGCAGTTCTTC.

V usage is TRBV4-1 and J usage is TRBJ1-5; TRBD1 is a possible D gene (5 bases). Between the trimmed V and J ends, which lost 6 bases and 6 bases, there was a span of 15 bases. CDR3 length: 14 residues. The germline V gene encodes CDR1 MGHRA and CDR2 YSYEKL. The CDR3: CASSMGGFSQPQHF. CDR3 nucleotide sequence: TGCGCCAGCAGTATGGGGGGGTTTAGTCAGCCCCAGCATTTT.

This clonotype was detected only a few times. The chain employs TRBV11-2 and TRBJ2-5; 9 nucleotides agree with TRBD2. The junction had 7 bases not matched to a gene; V was cut back by 5 bases and J by 0 bases. This CDR3 is 16 amino acids long. The V gene's germline CDR1 is SGHAT and CDR2 FQNNGV. In nucleotides, the CDR3 is TGTGCCAGCAGCCCGACTAGCGGACCGTACCAAGAGACCCAGTACTTC. Encoded protein: CASSPTSGPYQETQYF.

The CDR3, as DNA: TGTGCCAGCAGCCCTTTCGGGACCGCCCGGGGCGAGCAGTACTTC. It is translated as CASSPFGTARGEQYF. The chain uses TRBV7-2 and TRBJ2-7; D possibly uses TRBD1 or TRBD2 (5 bases each). Trimming shortened V by 5 bases and J by 6 bases, and 20 bases separated the two germline ends. This CDR3 comprises 15 residues. Germline-derived CDR1 and CDR2 are SGHTA and FQGNSA.

This clonotype was seen repeatedly, ten times or more. The rearrangement uses TRBV5-1 and TRBJ2-7, with D possibly TRBD1 on 6 matching bases. Trimming left V 1 base short and J 0 bases short, with 8 bases between. In germline, CDR1 is SGHRS, CDR2 YFSETQ. The CDR3 loop spans 14 amino acids. CDR3 DNA: TGCGCCAGCAGCTTGTCGGACAGCTCCTACGAGCAGTACTTC. It specifies CASSLSDSSYEQYF. Full variable domain (remainder filled in from reference TRBV5-1 and TRBJ2-7): KAGVTQTPRYLIKTRGQQVTLSCSPISGHRSVSWYQQTPGQGLQFLFEYFSETQRNKGNFPGRFSGRQFSNSRSEMNVSTLELGDSALYLCASSLSDSSYEQYFGPGTRLTVT.

This clonotype was detected only once. With a much larger clone just one base away, this may be a read error. The chain has TRBV20-1 and TRBJ1-3, with a weak D call TRBD1 (5 bases). The CDR3 is 14 residues long. Germline V CDR1 and CDR2: DFQATT, SNEGSKA (reference sequence). The CDR3 coding sequence is TGCGGTGCTAGACGGGACTCCCGGGGAAACACCATATATTTT. Amino acid sequence: CGARRDSRGNTIYF.

As to this clonotype: This may arise from a read error, as a much more abundant clone is one base away. This chain uses TRBV19 with TRBJ2-1; D might be TRBD2 (6 bases). CDR1 is LNHDA and CDR2 is SQIVND in the germline V gene (reference sequence). CDR3 length equals 14 residues. The chain's CDR3 is CASSIGGGWDEQLF. CDR3 nucleotides: TGTGCCAGTAGTATAGGGGGAGGTTGGGATGAGCAGCTCTTC.

The rearrangement links TRBV3-1 to TRBJ2-3; D call uncertain. The CDR3 has 15 residues. V was pared by 1 base and J by 0 bases, with 8 bases between. Germline CDR1 LGHDT, CDR2 YNNKEL (reference sequence). The CDR3 is CASSQVPESTDTQYF. CDR3 in DNA: TGTGCCAGCAGCCAAGTCCCAGAAAGCACAGATACGCAGTATTTT.

Ten or more counts support this clonotype. This chain's CDR3 is CAWNQGWTEAFF. CDR3 coding DNA: TGTGCCTGGAACCAGGGATGGACTGAAGCTTTCTTT. This sequence joins TRBV30 and TRBJ1-1; TRBD1 is a possible D gene (5 bases). This CDR3 contains 12 residues. Germline V gene lookup returns CDR1 GTSNPN and CDR2 SVGIG (reference sequence). V was pared by 4 bases and J by 5 bases, with 11 bases between.

J is TRBJ1-2 and V is TRBV29-1; D is ambiguous. The V end lost 7 bases, the J end lost 8 bases, and 11 bases lay between the germline ends. The CDR3 sequence is 10 residues long. CDR1 is SQVTM, CDR2 ANQGSEA, per germline. As DNA, the CDR3 is TGCAGCGCTGGGGAAGAAGGCTACACCTTC. This codes for CSAGEEGYTF.

This clonotype has at least ten counts. The V call is TRBV12-3 or TRBV12-4, the J call TRBJ1-3; perhaps TRBD1 as D (6 bases). The ends were cut back, 6 bases at V and 0 bases at J, with 18 bases in the middle. This CDR3 spans 17 amino acids. CDR3 amino acids: CASSRRGQSLSGNTIYF. As DNA, the CDR3 is TGTGCCAGCAGCCGTCGCGGACAGAGCCTCTCTGGAAACACCATATATTTT.

This clonotype was counted many times. The V and J genes are TRBV5-1 and TRBJ2-2; D gene unclear. V was clipped by 0 bases and J by 4 bases, with 7 bases between them. The CDR3 has 14 residues. CDR1 is SGHRS and CDR2 is YFSETQ in the germline V gene. The CDR3, as DNA: TGCGCCAGCAGCTTGGATCAAGGCACCGGGGAGCTGTTTTTT. This encodes CASSLDQGTGELFF.

The rearrangement links TRBV3-1 to TRBJ1-2, with D maybe TRBD1 (6 bases). Germline V gene data show CDR1 as LGHDT and CDR2 as YNNKEL (reference sequence). The CDR3 extends over 14 amino acids. V shed 2 bases and J shed 7 bases, with 14 bases lying between them. The CDR3 coding sequence is TGTGCCAGCAGCCAAACAGGGCCGGATGGTGGCTACACCTTC. This translates into CASSQTGPDGGYTF.

This clonotype was seen many times. The chain links TRBV14 to TRBJ2-5; TRBD2 matches 7 bases. In germline, CDR1 is SGHDN, CDR2 FVKESK. The trim removed 4 bases at V and 5 bases at J, leaving 10 bases unmatched. CDR3 length: 15 residues. CDR3 nucleotide sequence: TGTGCCAGCAGCCCAGGACTAGTTTCATCCGAGACCCAGTACTTC. As protein: CASSPGLVSSETQYF. Based on the CDR3 plus reference TRBV14 and TRBJ2-5, the full variable domain is EAGVTQFPSHSVIEKGQTVTLRCDPISGHDNLYWYRRVMGKEIKFLLHFVKESKQDESGMPNNRFLAERTGGTYSTLKVQPAELEDSGVYFCASSPGLVSSETQYFGPGTRLLVL.

This clonotype has only a few counts. This chain uses TRBV12-3 or TRBV12-4 with TRBJ1-3, with D perhaps matching TRBD1 (5 bases). V was clipped by 6 bases and J by 0 bases, with 9 bases between them. This CDR3 has 14 amino acids. The CDR3 DNA follows: TGTGCCAGCAGCTGGGGGGTCTCTGGAAACACCATATATTTT. This codes for CASSWGVSGNTIYF.

This clonotype was recorded many times. The chain employs TRBV7-6 and TRBJ2-2, with D perhaps matching TRBD1 (5 bases). The germline V gene has CDR1 SGHVS and CDR2 FNYEAQ. This CDR3 spans 15 amino acids. Trimming pared 1 base from V and 3 bases from J, leaving 9 bases between. Here the CDR3 reads CASSLVAGHTGELFF. The CDR3 DNA reads TGTGCCAGCAGCTTAGTCGCAGGGCACACCGGGGAGCTGTTTTTT.

This clonotype was found many times. V gene TRBV9 combines with J gene TRBJ1-2; no definite D call. V lost 0 bases, J lost 4 bases, and 16 bases lay in between. Germline values: CDR1 SGDLS, CDR2 YYNGEE. CDR3 length: 16 amino acids. The CDR3 loop reads CASSVVAGDDRYGYTF. CDR3 nucleotides: TGTGCCAGCAGCGTAGTGGCGGGCGACGATCGCTATGGCTACACCTTC.

This clonotype was observed many times. This rearrangement joins TRBV30 to TRBJ2-7; TRBD1 is a possible D gene (5 bases). The CDR3 is 14 residues long. V shed 4 bases and J shed 6 bases, with 19 bases lying between them. The germline V gene encodes CDR1 GTSNPN and CDR2 SVGIG (reference sequence). CDR3 in amino acids: CAWIQGRLVGEQYF. Here the CDR3 DNA reads TGTGCCTGGATCCAGGGAAGGCTCGTTGGCGAGCAGTACTTC.